One sample yielded the 8 T cell receptor beta chains listed below, sequenced in a study of blood T cell repertoires in COVID-19. Assay: immunoSEQ multiplex PCR; the TCRdb copy retains only in-frame clones and omits some. The sample includes over 110,000 clones, over 70% seen only once; the top ten take 3% to 4.5%. The specimen sequenced was PBMCs or T cells enriched from blood (not recorded which). These TCRs come from a middle-aged man in a cohort exposed to, infected with or recovered from COVID-19 (not recorded which).

The chain employs TRBV27 and TRBJ2-7, with a tentative D call TRBD1 (7 bases). CDR1 is MNHEY and CDR2 is SMNVEV in the germline V gene (reference sequence). The CDR3 runs 14 residues. The V and J ends lost 6 bases and 1 base respectively, with 13 bases between them. For the CDR3, the DNA is TGTGCCAGCAGCAACGCAGGGGGGTCCTACGAGCAGTACTTC. The encoded protein is CASSNAGGSYEQYF.

This chain connects TRBV6-5 to TRBJ2-4; 8 bases map to TRBD2. This CDR3 is built from 15 residues. Looked up from germline, CDR1 is MNHEY and CDR2 is SVGAGI. Trimming at V came to 6 bases and at J to 0 bases, leaving 4 bases not matched to a gene. CDR3 DNA sequence: TGTGCCAGCAGAAAAGCGGGAGAAGCCAAAAACATTCAGTACTTC. It specifies CASRKAGEAKNIQYF.

The V and J genes are TRBV18 and TRBJ2-3; 7 bases are a match to TRBD1. V gave up 6 bases and J gave up 0 bases; unmatched junction bases: 9. The CDR3 contains 16 residues. The V gene's germline CDR1 is KGHSH and CDR2 LQKENI. The DNA for the CDR3 is TGTGCCAGCTCCGAGCGTCGACAGGGTAGCACAGATACGCAGTATTTT. Translated, it gives CASSERRQGSTDTQYF. Looking up the rest from reference TRBV18 and TRBJ2-3 gives the full variable domain: NAGVMQNPRHLVRRRGQEARLRCSPMKGHSHVYWYRQLPEEGLKFMVYLQKENIIDESGMPKERFSAEFPKEGPSILRIQQVVRGDSAAYFCASSERRQGSTDTQYFGPGTRLTVL.

The V call is TRBV3-1 (or the pseudogene TRBV3-2), the J call TRBJ2-1; 9 bases match TRBD2. The trim removed 1 base at V and 2 bases at J, leaving 9 bases unmatched. Germline V lookup: CDR1 LGHDT, CDR2 YNNKEL (reference sequence). The CDR3 is made up of 18 amino acids. The CDR3 here is CASSQGGFAGGPYNEQFF. The CDR3 DNA reads TGTGCCAGCAGCCAAGGCGGGTTTGCGGGAGGGCCCTACAATGAGCAGTTCTTC.

This clone appeared once. The chain links TRBV2 to TRBJ1-1; 7 nucleotides align to TRBD1. V dropped 10 bases and J dropped 0; count of bases not matched to a gene: 5. The CDR3 sequence is 13 residues long. CDR1 is SNHLY and CDR2 is FYNNEI in the germline V gene. CDR3 protein: CATSDRLNTEAFF. The CDR3 coding sequence is TGTGCCACTTCGGACAGGCTGAACACTGAAGCTTTCTTT.

J is TRBJ2-1 and V is TRBV7-3; 8 nucleotides agree with TRBD2. The CDR3 sequence is 16 residues long. Germline values: CDR1 SGHTA, CDR2 FQGTGA. The V segment lost 5 bases and the J segment 6 bases; nucleotides outside the gene matches: 12. The CDR3 DNA sequence: TGTGCCAGCAGCCTATATACTAGCGGCCCGTTCAATGAGCAGTTCTTC. Amino acid sequence: CASSLYTSGPFNEQFF.

The chain is built from TRBV14 and TRBJ1-6; D is possibly TRBD1 (5 bases). The V end lost 1 base, the J end lost 7 bases, and 23 bases lay between the germline ends. The germline V gene encodes CDR1 SGHDN and CDR2 FVKESK. The length of the CDR3 is 19 residues. The CDR3 DNA reads TGTGCCAGCAGCCAAGTCGGGACTACCCTCCTGGTGGGGAATTCACCCCTCCACTTT. Residues: CASSQVGTTLLVGNSPLHF. Using reference TRBV14 and TRBJ1-6 for the parts outside the CDR3, the full variable domain is EAGVTQFPSHSVIEKGQTVTLRCDPISGHDNLYWYRRVMGKEIKFLLHFVKESKQDESGMPNNRFLAERTGGTYSTLKVQPAELEDSGVYFCASSQVGTTLLVGNSPLHFGNGTRLTVT.

This clone appeared once. This rearrangement joins TRBV12-5 to TRBJ2-5; D call uncertain. Germline CDR1 LGHNT, CDR2 FRNRAP. V lost 3 bases, J lost 5 bases, and 7 bases lay in between. The CDR3 contains 12 residues. In DNA form, the CDR3 reads TGTGCTAGTGGTTTTGCCGGGGAGACCCAGTACTTC. Translating gives CASGFAGETQYF.